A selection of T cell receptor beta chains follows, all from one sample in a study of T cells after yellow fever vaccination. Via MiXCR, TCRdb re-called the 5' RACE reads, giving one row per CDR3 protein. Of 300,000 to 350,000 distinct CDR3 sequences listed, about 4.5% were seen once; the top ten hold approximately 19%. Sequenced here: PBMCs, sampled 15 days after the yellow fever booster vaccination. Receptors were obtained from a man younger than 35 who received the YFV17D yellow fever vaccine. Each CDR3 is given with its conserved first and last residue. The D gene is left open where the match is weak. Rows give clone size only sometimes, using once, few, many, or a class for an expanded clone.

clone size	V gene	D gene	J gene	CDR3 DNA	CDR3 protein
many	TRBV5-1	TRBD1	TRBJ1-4	TGCGCCAGCAGCTTGTACCTGGGACAGTCAAAACTGTTTTTT	CASSLYLGQSKLFF
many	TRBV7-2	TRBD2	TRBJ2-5	TGTGCCAGCAGCTGGCCCGGGGAGGGAGAGACCCAGTACTTC	CASSWPGEGETQYF
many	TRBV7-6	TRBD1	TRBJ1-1	TGTGCCAGCAGTTACAGGGGACAGACTGAAGCTTTCTTT	CASSYRGQTEAFF
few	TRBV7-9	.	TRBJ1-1	TGTGCCAGCGTCCAGCGGGAAAGCGGCACTGAAGCTTTCTTT	CASVQRESGTEAFF
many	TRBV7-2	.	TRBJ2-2	TGTGCCAGCAGCTTACGACAGACTACCGCGGAGCTGTTTTTT	CASSLRQTTAELFF
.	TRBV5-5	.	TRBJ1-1	TGTGCCAGCAGCTTGGGGGCGACAGGTGAAGCTTTCTTT	CASSLGATGEAFF
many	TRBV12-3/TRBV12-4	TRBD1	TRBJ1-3	TGTGCCAGCAGTCGGACAGGCTCTGGAAACACCATATATTTT	CASSRTGSGNTIYF
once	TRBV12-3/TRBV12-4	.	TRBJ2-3	TGTGCCAGCAGCGAAGGGGCGGCAGATACGCAGTATTTT	CASSEGAADTQYF
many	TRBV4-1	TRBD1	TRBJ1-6	TGCGCCAGCAGCCAAGATCAAGCCAGGGGGGTTTATAATTCACCCCTCCACTTT	CASSQDQARGVYNSPLHF
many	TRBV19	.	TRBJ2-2	TGTGCCAGTGAAGTGGCAGGGAGGACCGGGGAGCTGTTTTTT	CASEVAGRTGELFF
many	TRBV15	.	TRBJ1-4	TGTGCCACCAGCAGAGATAGGCTTGAAGGTGTCCCCTATGAAAAACTGTTTTTT	CATSRDRLEGVPYEKLFF
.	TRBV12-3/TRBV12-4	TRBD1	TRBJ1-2	TGTGCCAGCAGTAATGGACAGGGGGCTGGCTACACCTTC	CASSNGQGAGYTF
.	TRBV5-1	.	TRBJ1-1	TGCGCCAGCAGCTTGGAGGGTCTGGGTCAAAACACTGAAGCTTTCTTT	CASSLEGLGQNTEAFF
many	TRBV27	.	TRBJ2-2	TGTGCCAGCAGTTTATCTCGGGTGAACACCGGGGAGCTGTTTTTT	CASSLSRVNTGELFF
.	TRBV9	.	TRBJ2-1	TGTGCCAGCAGCCCGGTCAGGGCCAATGAGCAGTTCTTC	CASSPVRANEQFF
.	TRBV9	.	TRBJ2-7	TGTGCCAGCAGCGTAGATGAGGCTAGTTACTCCTACGAGCAGTACTTC	CASSVDEASYSYEQYF
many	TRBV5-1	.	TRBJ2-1	TGCGCCAGCAGCTATCTCGGGACTGCGGACCAGAAGCAGTTCTTC	CASSYLGTADQKQFF
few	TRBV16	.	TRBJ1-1	TGTGCCAGCAGCCTTCGGGCAGATAACACTGAAGCTTTCTTT	CASSLRADNTEAFF
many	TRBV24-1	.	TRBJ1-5	TGTGCCACCAGTGACGCGGGGACGTATCAGCCCCAGCATTTT	CATSDAGTYQPQHF
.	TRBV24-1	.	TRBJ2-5	TGTGCCACCAGTGAGGGGGTACGAGAGACCCAGTACTTC	CATSEGVRETQYF
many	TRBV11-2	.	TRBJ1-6	TGTGCCAGCAGCTCGCTAGCGGGGAATTCACCCCTCCACTTT	CASSSLAGNSPLHF
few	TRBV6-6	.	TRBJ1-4	TGTGCCAGCAGCCCCGGAGCGGGCCTTCGGGAAAAACTGTTTTTT	CASSPGAGLREKLFF
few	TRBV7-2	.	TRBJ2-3	TGTGCCAGCAGCTTAGCTCCCCCGGCTGGCACAGATACGCAGTATTTT	CASSLAPPAGTDTQYF
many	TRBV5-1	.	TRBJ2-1	TGCGCCAGCAGCTTGGGAAACCGAACTAGTCGTGGGCAGTTCTTC	CASSLGNRTSRGQFF
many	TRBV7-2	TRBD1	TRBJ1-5	TGTGCCAGCAGCTTCCAGGGGGGAAGCAATCAGCCCCAGCATTTT	CASSFQGGSNQPQHF
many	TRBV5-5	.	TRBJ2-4	TGTGCCAGCAGCTACGGACAGAATAAAAACATTCAGTACTTC	CASSYGQNKNIQYF
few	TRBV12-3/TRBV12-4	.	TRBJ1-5	TGTGCCAGCAGCCGAGGACAGATCAATCAGCCCCAGCATTTT	CASSRGQINQPQHF
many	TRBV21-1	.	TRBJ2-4	TGTGCCAGCAGCCATCCGGGACTAGCGGGGGGGCCGGCCAAAAACATTCAGTACTTC	CASSHPGLAGGPAKNIQYF
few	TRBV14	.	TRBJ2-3	TGTGCCAGCAGCCAAGGTAACGAAGATACGCAGTATTTT	CASSQGNEDTQYF
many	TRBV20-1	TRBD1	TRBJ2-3	TGCAGTGCCGTCCCGGGACAGGGTTCGGATACGCAGTATTTT	CSAVPGQGSDTQYF
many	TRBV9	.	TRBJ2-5	TGTGCCAGCAGCCCGGGACGACGACAAGAGACCCAGTACTTC	CASSPGRRQETQYF
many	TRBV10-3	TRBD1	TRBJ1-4	TGTGCCATCAGCGGTGGACAGGGGAATAATGAAAAACTGTTTTTT	CAISGGQGNNEKLFF
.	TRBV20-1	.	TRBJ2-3	TGCAGTGCAGAGGACTTTTCTAGCACAGATACGCAGTATTTT	CSAEDFSSTDTQYF
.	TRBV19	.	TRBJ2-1	TGTGCCAGTAGCCATCGGATTTACAATGAGCAGTTCTTC	CASSHRIYNEQFF
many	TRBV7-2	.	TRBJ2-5	TGTGCCAGCAGGTTCCCCTCCGGTAGCTGGGAGACCCAGTACTTC	CASRFPSGSWETQYF